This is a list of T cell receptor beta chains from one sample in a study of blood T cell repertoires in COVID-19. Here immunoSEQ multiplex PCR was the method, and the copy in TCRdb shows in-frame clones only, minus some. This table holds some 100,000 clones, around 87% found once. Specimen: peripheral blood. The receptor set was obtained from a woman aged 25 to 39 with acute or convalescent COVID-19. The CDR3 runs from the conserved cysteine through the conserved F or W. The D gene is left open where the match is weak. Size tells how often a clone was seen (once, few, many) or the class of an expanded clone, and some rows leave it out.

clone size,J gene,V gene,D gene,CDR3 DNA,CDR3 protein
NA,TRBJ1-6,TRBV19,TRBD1,TGTGCCAGTAGGGGACAGGTCTCAAATTCACCCCTCCACTTT,CASRGQVSNSPLHF
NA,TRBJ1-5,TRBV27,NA,TGTGCCAGCAGTTCGATGGGCTCTCAGCCCCAGCATTTT,CASSSMGSQPQHF
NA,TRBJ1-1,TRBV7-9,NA,TGTGCCAGCGGGGGGGGACCCAACACTGAAGCTTTCTTT,CASGGGPNTEAFF
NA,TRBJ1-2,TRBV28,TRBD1,TGTGCCAGCAGACCCGGACAGGGGCAAGGCTACACCTTC,CASRPGQGQGYTF
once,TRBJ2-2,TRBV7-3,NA,TGTGCCAGCAGCCCAGGGGGGACCGGGGAGCTGTTTTTT,CASSPGGTGELFF
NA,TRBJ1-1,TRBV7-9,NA,TGTGCCAGCAGCCGCCGAGGGAACACTGAAGCTTTCTTT,CASSRRGNTEAFF
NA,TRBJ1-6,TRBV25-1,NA,TGTGCCAGCAGTGAACCTCTTGGGCAGGTCCACTTT,CASSEPLGQVHF
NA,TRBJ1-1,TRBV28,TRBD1,TGTGCCAGCATCACAGGGGCCAGAATGAACACTGAAGCTTTCTTT,CASITGARMNTEAFF
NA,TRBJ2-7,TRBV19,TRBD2,TGTGCCAGTAGTCTCGGACTAGTGGGTTCCGAGCAGTACTTC,CASSLGLVGSEQYF
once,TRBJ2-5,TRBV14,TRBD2,TGTGCCAGCAGCCAGGGACTAGTAGGGGGTGAGACCCAGTACTTC,CASSQGLVGGETQYF
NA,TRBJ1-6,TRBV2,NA,TGTGCCAGCAGGGCTCAGGGGTTCGGTTCACCCCTCCACTTT,CASRAQGFGSPLHF
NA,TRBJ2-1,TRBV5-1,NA,TGCGCCAGCAGCTTAGGTACAGGGCGCCTGAATGAGCAGTTCTTC,CASSLGTGRLNEQFF
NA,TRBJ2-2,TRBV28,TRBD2,TGTGCCAGCGACCGGGGGGGCTGGGGCACCGGGGAGCTGTTTTTT,CASDRGGWGTGELFF
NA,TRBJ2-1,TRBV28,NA,TGTGCCAGCAGTTTAGCGGGGCCATCCTACAATGAGCAGTTCTTC,CASSLAGPSYNEQFF
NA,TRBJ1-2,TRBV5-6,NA,TGTGCCAGCAGCTCCTCAGGGGATGGCTACACCTTC,CASSSSGDGYTF